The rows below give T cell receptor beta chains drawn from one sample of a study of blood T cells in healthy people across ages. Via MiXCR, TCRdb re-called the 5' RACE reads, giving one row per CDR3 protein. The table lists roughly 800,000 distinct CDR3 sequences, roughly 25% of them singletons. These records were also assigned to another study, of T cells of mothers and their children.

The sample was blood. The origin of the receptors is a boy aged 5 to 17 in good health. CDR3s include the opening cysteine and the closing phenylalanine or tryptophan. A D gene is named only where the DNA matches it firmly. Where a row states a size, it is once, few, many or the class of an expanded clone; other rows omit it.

TGTGCCAGCAGTTCCCCACTAGCGGTAGAATTCTACAATGAGCAGTTCTTC	CASSSPLAVEFYNEQFF	TRBD2	.	TRBV27	TRBJ2-1
TGTGCCAGCATCCCAGGGATCACTGGGGCCAACGTCCTGACTTTC	CASIPGITGANVLTF	.	few	TRBV6-1	TRBJ2-6
TGTGCCAGCAGTGGACAGCGGGGGGTACAAGAGACCCAGTACTTC	CASSGQRGVQETQYF	TRBD2	few	TRBV27	TRBJ2-5
TGCAGCGTCCCTTACGCGGGGGAGCTGTTTTTT	CSVPYAGELFF	.	.	TRBV29-1	TRBJ2-2
TGTGCCAGCAACGTGGGGGGTCAGCCCCAGCATTTT	CASNVGGQPQHF	.	.	TRBV27	TRBJ1-5
TGTGCCAGCAGGGACGGGGTCAACTCTGGAAACACCATATATTTT	CASRDGVNSGNTIYF	.	few	TRBV2	TRBJ1-3
TGTGCCAGCTCACCGCCTGGGACTCAGGAAAAACTGTTTTTT	CASSPPGTQEKLFF	.	.	TRBV18	TRBJ1-4
TGTGCCAGCAGCCCTAGTTCCGCCTTAGGGTCCGAGCAGTACTTC	CASSPSSALGSEQYF	.	.	TRBV7-2	TRBJ2-7
TGTGCCAGCAGCTTGACGCAGGGCCCCACTGAAGCTTTCTTT	CASSLTQGPTEAFF	.	few	TRBV7-9	TRBJ1-1
TGTGCCAGCAGCTTAGGGTTCGGGACAGGGGGACGACAGCCCCAGCATTTT	CASSLGFGTGGRQPQHF	TRBD1	.	TRBV7-9	TRBJ1-5
TGCGCCAGCAGCCACAGGGGACAGGGCAACACCGGGGAGCTGTTTTTT	CASSHRGQGNTGELFF	TRBD1	few	TRBV5-1	TRBJ2-2